The 31 T cell receptor beta chains given below trace back to one sample, sequenced in a study of cytomegalovirus exposure and HLA in healthy donors. Method: immunoSEQ multiplex PCR; TCRdb's copy keeps in-frame clones and lacks some. This table has over 200,000 clones, around 87% appearing once. Sequenced: PBMCs. Receptors originate from a woman aged 18-29 years in good health and CMV-seropositive.

The chain recombines TRBV9 with TRBJ1-4; the match to TRBD1 covers 7 bases. V lost 4 bases to trimming and J lost 4 bases; unmatched junction nucleotides: 7. This CDR3 is 15 amino acids long. CDR1 is SGDLS, CDR2 YYNGEE, per germline. The CDR3 sequence is CASSSRDSDNEKLFF. The CDR3 DNA follows: TGTGCCAGCAGCTCCAGGGACAGTGATAATGAAAAACTGTTTTTT.

The chain employs TRBV7-9 and TRBJ2-1; D uncertain. This CDR3 has 13 residues. Germline V lookup: CDR1 SEHNR, CDR2 FQNEAQ (reference sequence). V shed 3 bases and J shed 5 bases, with 8 bases lying between them. CDR3 protein: CASSLGLHNEQFF. The CDR3 nucleotides read TGTGCCAGCAGCTTGGGCCTTCACAATGAGCAGTTCTTC.

The chain carries TRBV4-1 and TRBJ1-2; 9 nucleotides match TRBD1. The length of the CDR3 is 16 residues. V lost 3 bases to trimming and J lost 4 bases; unmatched junction nucleotides: 9. Germline V gene data show CDR1 as MGHRA and CDR2 as YSYEKL. DNA of the CDR3: TGCGCCAGCAGCCAGCTCGGGGGACAGGGTAGCTATGGCTACACCTTC. It yields the protein CASSQLGGQGSYGYTF.

The chain is built from TRBV29-1 and TRBJ1-3; D is ambiguous. This CDR3 is 15 amino acids long. Per the germline V gene, CDR1 is SQVTM and CDR2 is ANQGSEA. V lost 4 bases to trimming and J lost 0 bases, with 13 bases between them. CDR3 in amino acids: CSVAGLMSSGNTIYF. The CDR3 coding sequence is TGCAGCGTTGCAGGACTGATGAGCTCTGGAAACACCATATATTTT. The variable domain in full, with the rest retrieved from reference TRBV29-1 and TRBJ1-3, is SAVISQKPSRDICQRGTSLTIQCQVDSQVTMMFWYRQQPGQSLTLIATANQGSEATYESGFVIDKFPISRPNLTFSTLTVSNMSPEDSSIYLCSVAGLMSSGNTIYFGEGSWLTVV.

This clone has a single count. The chain couples TRBV5-1 to TRBJ2-3; D might be TRBD2 (6 bases). The germline V and J ends were trimmed by 2 bases and 4 bases, with 35 bases remaining between them. Germline assignment: CDR1 SGHRS and CDR2 YFSETQ. CDR3 length: 22 residues. The CDR3 DNA is TGCGCCAGCAGCTTCACCCCGATTAGCCTTGGAGCATCGGTGGGGGGATCAGATACGCAGTATTTT. Its translation: CASSFTPISLGASVGGSDTQYF.

The chain uses TRBV18 and TRBJ1-1, with 7 bases lining up with TRBD1. The ends lost 5 bases at V and 0 bases at J; junction bases unmatched: 12. Germline loops: CDR1 KGHSH, CDR2 LQKENI. The CDR3 has 17 amino acids. The CDR3 DNA sequence: TGTGCCAGCTCAAAGAACAGGGGCGTCGATATGAACACTGAAGCTTTCTTT. It specifies CASSKNRGVDMNTEAFF.

V and J are TRBV2 and TRBJ2-7; TRBD1 aligns across 8 bases. In germline, CDR1 is SNHLY, CDR2 FYNNEI. The CDR3 runs 14 residues. The trim removed 3 bases at V and 7 bases at J, leaving 8 bases unmatched. Here the CDR3 reads CASSDITTGEEQYF. The CDR3 nucleotides are TGTGCCAGCAGTGACATCACGACAGGGGAGGAGCAGTACTTC.

V gene TRBV6-5 combines with J gene TRBJ2-7; D call uncertain. Trimming shortened V by 2 bases and J by 5 bases, and 4 bases separated the two germline ends. Germline V CDR1 and CDR2: MNHEY, SVGAGI. The CDR3 runs to 11 residues. The CDR3 protein is CASSYIDEQYF. In DNA form, the CDR3 reads TGTGCCAGCAGTTACATCGACGAGCAGTACTTC.

This chain connects TRBV5-4 to TRBJ2-7; 7 positions agree with TRBD1. Germline CDR1 SGHNT, CDR2 YYREEE (reference sequence). The CDR3 totals 16 residues. The trim removed 4 bases at V and 2 bases at J, leaving 12 bases unmatched. The CDR3 nucleotides read TGTGCCAGCAGCGACAATCCCACAGGGGCCACCTACGAGCAGTACTTC. Its translation: CASSDNPTGATYEQYF.

V and J are TRBV2 and TRBJ2-2, with TRBD2 as a possible D gene (6 bases). This CDR3 spans 17 amino acids. V was cut by 1 base and J by 4 bases, with 16 bases left in between. Germline CDR1 and CDR2: SNHLY and FYNNEI. The DNA for the CDR3 is TGTGCCAGCAGTGAAGTCGGTGGCAGGAGGGTCACCGGGGAGCTGTTTTTT. This gives the protein CASSEVGGRRVTGELFF.

A single count supports this clone. The chain is built from TRBV4-1 and TRBJ1-2; tentatively, D is TRBD1 (5 bases). CDR1 is MGHRA, CDR2 YSYEKL, per germline. V lost 4 bases and J lost 4, with 19 bases in between. The CDR3 consists of 16 residues. This CDR3 is CASSRGPGLLIYGYTF. CDR3 nucleotides: TGCGCCAGCAGCCGGGGACCGGGACTTTTGATCTATGGCTACACCTTC.

This clone is a singleton in its sample. This rearrangement joins TRBV5-4 to TRBJ1-2, with a possible D match to TRBD1 (5 bases). Per the germline V gene, CDR1 is SGHNT and CDR2 is YYREEE (reference sequence). Trimming stripped 2 bases from V and 3 bases from J, with 8 bases between. The CDR3 length is 13 residues. The CDR3 DNA reads as TGTGCCAGCAGCTTCGACAGAGACTATGGCTACACCTTC. Residues: CASSFDRDYGYTF. The full variable domain, completed using reference TRBV5-4 and TRBJ1-2, is ETGVTQSPTHLIKTRGQQVTLRCSSQSGHNTVSWYQQALGQGPQFIFQYYREEENGRGNFPPRFSGLQFPNYSSELNVNALELDDSALYLCASSFDRDYGYTFGSGTRLTVV.

V and J are TRBV7-9 and TRBJ1-4; no reliable D call. The CDR3 is 14 residues long. CDR1 and CDR2 from the germline V gene are SEHNR and FQNEAQ (reference sequence). The germline V and J ends were trimmed by 5 bases and 8 bases, with 15 bases remaining between them. The CDR3: CASSPFGTAEKLFF. The DNA for the CDR3 is TGTGCCAGCAGCCCCTTTGGCACAGCCGAAAAACTGTTTTTT.

The chain employs TRBV30 and TRBJ1-4; 7 nucleotides line up with TRBD1. CDR1 is GTSNPN and CDR2 is SVGIG in the germline V gene (reference sequence). With 6 bases clipped from V and 7 bases from J, the junction kept 8 bases outside the gene matches. The CDR3 runs 13 residues. This CDR3 reads CACRTGGSEKLFF. CDR3 bases: TGTGCCTGCCGGACAGGCGGCTCTGAAAAACTGTTTTTT. The full variable domain, in which reference TRBV30 and TRBJ1-4 provide the parts outside the CDR3, is SQTIHQWPATLVQPVGSPLSLECTVEGTSNPNLYWYRQAAGRGLQLLFYSVGIGQISSEVPQNLSASRPQDRQFILSSKKLLLSDSGFYLCACRTGGSEKLFFGSGTQLSVL.

Here the CDR3 reads CASSTTTGLAEAFF. The DNA of the CDR3 is TGTGCCAGCAGCACCACGACAGGGTTGGCTGAAGCTTTCTTT. The V call is TRBV11-1, the J call TRBJ1-1; 7 nucleotides match TRBD1. The ends lost 5 bases at V and 6 bases at J; junction bases unmatched: 9. Germline values: CDR1 SGHAT, CDR2 FQDESV (reference sequence). This CDR3 spans 14 amino acids.

In its sample, this clone was seen a few times. The gene calls are TRBV30 and TRBJ2-5, with TRBD2 identical over 7 bases. There are 12 residues in the CDR3. CDR1 GTSNPN and CDR2 SVGIG come from the germline V gene (reference sequence). Unmatched junction bases numbered 8, after V lost 8 bases and J lost 5 bases. The CDR3 coding sequence is TGTGCCCGCGGGGGAGGGGTCGAGACCCAGTACTTC. It is translated as CARGGGVETQYF.

A few counts support this clone. V and J are TRBV27 and TRBJ2-7; 9 bases agree with TRBD1. This CDR3 region has 14 residues. The V gene's germline CDR1 is MNHEY and CDR2 SMNVEV (reference sequence). The trim removed 3 bases at V and 6 bases at J, leaving 6 bases unmatched. DNA of the CDR3: TGTGCCAGCAGTTTGCAGGACAGGGGAGGCGAGCAGTACTTC. This sequence encodes CASSLQDRGGEQYF.

In the case of this clone: Other DNA sequences in this specimen translate into the identical CDR3. The rearrangement links TRBV9 to TRBJ1-3; no reliable D call. The V end lost 0 bases, the J end lost 4 bases, and 11 bases lay between the germline ends. Germline V gene sequence: CDR1 SGDLS, CDR2 YYNGEE. The CDR3 length is 15 residues. The CDR3 sequence is CASSVVAGSGNTIYF. CDR3 nucleotides: TGTGCCAGCAGCGTAGTCGCGGGGTCGGGAAACACCATATATTTT.

This clone was picked up many times. The rearrangement joins TRBV2 to TRBJ1-4; D unresolved. Trimming removed 11 bases at V and 2 bases at J, with 18 bases between. Germline loops: CDR1 SNHLY, CDR2 FYNNEI. The CDR3 is made up of 15 amino acids. CDR3 amino acids: CAGADGSGTNEKLFF. CDR3 nucleotides: TGTGCCGGAGCAGACGGTTCTGGGACTAATGAAAAACTGTTTTTT.

The chain recombines TRBV2 with TRBJ2-6; no reliable D call. The germline V gene has CDR1 SNHLY and CDR2 FYNNEI. The CDR3 is 13 amino acids. Trimming took 8 bases from V and 4 from J, leaving 9 bases between them. The CDR3 spells CASAGAGANVLTF. CDR3 nucleotide sequence: TGTGCCAGCGCAGGTGCGGGGGCCAACGTCCTGACTTTC.

The V and J genes are TRBV27 and TRBJ1-4, with a weak D call TRBD1 (5 bases). The CDR3 runs to 13 residues. Germline V gene sequence: CDR1 MNHEY, CDR2 SMNVEV (reference sequence). V dropped 7 bases and J dropped 4 bases, with 10 bases sitting between them. CDR3 amino acids: CASTGGLNEKLFF. The CDR3, as DNA: TGTGCCAGCACGGGGGGACTTAATGAAAAACTGTTTTTT.

This sequence joins TRBV11-2 and TRBJ2-1; D call uncertain. From germline, CDR1 is SGHAT and CDR2 FQNNGV. Trimming cost V 5 bases and J 0 bases, with 11 bases left between them. This CDR3 comprises 15 residues. The CDR3: CASSQLGSSYNEQFF. The CDR3 DNA follows: TGTGCCAGCAGCCAGCTAGGATCCTCCTACAATGAGCAGTTCTTC.

The J gene is TRBJ1-1, the V gene TRBV25-1; tentative D call: TRBD1 (6 bases). Germline CDR1 reads MGHDK; CDR2 reads SYGVNS. The CDR3 contains 15 residues. V dropped 3 bases and J dropped 5 bases, with 16 bases sitting between them. The CDR3 protein is CASSDLHSGETEAFF. As DNA, the CDR3 is TGTGCCAGCAGTGATCTACACTCAGGGGAAACTGAAGCTTTCTTT. Combining the CDR3 with reference TRBV25-1 and TRBJ1-1 gives the whole variable domain EADIYQTPRYLVIGTGKKITLECSQTMGHDKMYWYQQDPGMELHLIHYSYGVNSTEKGDLSSESTVSRIRTEHFPLTLESARPSHTSQYLCASSDLHSGETEAFFGQGTRLTVV.

Regarding this clone: The sample contains more than one DNA sequence encoding this CDR3. This chain links TRBV6-1 with TRBJ2-7, with D tentatively TRBD2 (5 bases). This CDR3 is 15 amino acids long. CDR1 and CDR2 (germline): MNHNS, SASEGT. Between the trimmed V and J ends, which lost 1 base and 0 bases, there was a span of 10 bases. CDR3: CASSEGLASSYEQYF. The CDR3, as DNA: TGTGCCAGCAGTGAAGGGTTAGCGAGCTCCTACGAGCAGTACTTC.

This rearrangement joins TRBV7-3 to TRBJ2-6; D ambiguous. The CDR3 sequence is 11 residues long. The ends were cut back, 8 bases at V and 4 bases at J, with 3 bases in the middle. In germline, CDR1 is SGHTA, CDR2 FQGTGA. The DNA of the CDR3 is TGTGCCAGCTCAGGGGCCAACGTCCTGACTTTC. It codes for CASSGANVLTF.

The chain joins TRBV6-5 to TRBJ1-1, with a tentative D call TRBD1 (6 bases). Trimming took 5 bases from V and 6 from J, leaving 16 bases between them. The CDR3 totals 14 residues. Looked up from germline, CDR1 is MNHEY and CDR2 is SVGAGI. The DNA for the CDR3 is TGTGCCAGCAGTCAGACCAGGGGTACCGCTGAAGCTTTCTTT. The encoded protein is CASSQTRGTAEAFF.

The V and J genes are TRBV6-5 and TRBJ2-4; no clear D gene. This CDR3 spans 15 amino acids. Trimming stripped 0 bases from V and 5 bases from J, with 11 bases between. In germline, CDR1 is MNHEY, CDR2 SVGAGI. CDR3 bases: TGTGCCAGCAGTTACTCGTCAACTGCCCAAAACATTCAGTACTTC. It is translated as CASSYSSTAQNIQYF.

This clone occurred a few times. The chain employs TRBV10-2 and TRBJ2-1; maybe TRBD2 (5 bases). This CDR3 region has 14 residues. CDR1 and CDR2 from the germline V gene are WSHSY and SAAADI. Trimming took off 4 bases at V and 7 bases at J, with 14 bases between the two ends. CDR3 residues: CASSGASTGNEQFF. Written as DNA, the CDR3 is TGCGCCAGCAGTGGGGCTTCCACGGGAAATGAGCAGTTCTTC.

The chain employs TRBV13 and TRBJ2-1, with D possibly TRBD2 on 5 matching bases. The CDR3 spans 15 residues. Germline lookup yields CDR1 PRHDT and CDR2 FYEKMQ (reference sequence). V lost 4 bases and J lost 7, with 17 bases in between. As DNA, the CDR3 is TGTGCCAGCAGCTACGGACCCCTTAGAGGGAATGAGCAGTTCTTC. Residues: CASSYGPLRGNEQFF.

V is TRBV7-6 and J is TRBJ2-5; 11 bases match TRBD1. From germline, CDR1 is SGHVS and CDR2 FNYEAQ. This CDR3 has 15 residues. Unmatched junction bases numbered 2, after V lost 1 base and J lost 4 bases. CDR3 sequence (DNA): TGTGCCAGCAGCTTAGGGACAGGGGGCCGAGAGACCCAGTACTTC. This translates into CASSLGTGGRETQYF.

The chain joins TRBV6-1 to TRBJ1-2; D gene unclear. This CDR3 comprises 15 residues. Per the germline V gene, CDR1 is MNHNS and CDR2 is SASEGT. The V and J ends lost 2 bases and 5 bases respectively, with 15 bases between them. CDR3 DNA sequence: TGTGCCAGCAGTGAATCGGGAGCATCGGGGTATGGCTACACCTTC. The encoded protein is CASSESGASGYGYTF.